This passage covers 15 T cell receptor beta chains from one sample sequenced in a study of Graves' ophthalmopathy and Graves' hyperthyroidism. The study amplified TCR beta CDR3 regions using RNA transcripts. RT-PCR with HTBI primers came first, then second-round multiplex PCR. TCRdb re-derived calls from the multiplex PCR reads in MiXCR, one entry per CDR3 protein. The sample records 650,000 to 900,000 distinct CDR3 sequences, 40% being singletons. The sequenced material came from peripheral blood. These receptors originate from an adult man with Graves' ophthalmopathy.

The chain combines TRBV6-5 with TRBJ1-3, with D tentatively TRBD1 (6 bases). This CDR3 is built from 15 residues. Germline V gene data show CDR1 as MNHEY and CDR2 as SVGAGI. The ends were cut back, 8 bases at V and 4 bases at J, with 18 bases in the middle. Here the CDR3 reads CASGEGGTLGNTIYF. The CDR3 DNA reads TGTGCCAGCGGAGAAGGGGGGACGCTCGGAAACACCATATATTTT.

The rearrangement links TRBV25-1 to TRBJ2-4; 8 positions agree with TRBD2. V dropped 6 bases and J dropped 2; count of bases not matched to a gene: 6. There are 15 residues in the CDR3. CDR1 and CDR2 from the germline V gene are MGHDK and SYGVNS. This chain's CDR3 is CASSLGGGTKNIQYF. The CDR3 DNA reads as TGTGCCAGCAGCTTAGGCGGGGGGACCAAAAACATTCAGTACTTC.

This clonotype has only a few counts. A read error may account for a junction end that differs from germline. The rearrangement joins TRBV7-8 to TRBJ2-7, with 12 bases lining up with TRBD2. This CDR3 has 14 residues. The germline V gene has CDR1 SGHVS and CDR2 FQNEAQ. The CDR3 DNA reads TGTGCCAGCAGCTTGGTACTAGCGGGGGGTCCGTGGGACTTC. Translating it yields CASSLVLAGGPWDF. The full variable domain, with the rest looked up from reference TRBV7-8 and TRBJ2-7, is GAGVSQSPRYKVAKRGQDVALRCDPISGHVSLFWYQQALGQGPEFLTYFQNEAQLDKSGLPSDRFFAERPEGSVSTLKIQRTQQEDSAVYLCASSLVLAGGPWDFGPGTRLTVT.

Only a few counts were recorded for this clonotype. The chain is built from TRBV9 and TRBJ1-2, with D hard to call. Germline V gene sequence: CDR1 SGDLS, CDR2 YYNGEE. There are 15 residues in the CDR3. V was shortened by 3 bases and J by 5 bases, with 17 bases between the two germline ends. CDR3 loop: CASSASLTFRYGYTF. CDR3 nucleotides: TGTGCCAGCAGCGCATCCTTGACCTTCCGGTATGGCTACACCTTC.

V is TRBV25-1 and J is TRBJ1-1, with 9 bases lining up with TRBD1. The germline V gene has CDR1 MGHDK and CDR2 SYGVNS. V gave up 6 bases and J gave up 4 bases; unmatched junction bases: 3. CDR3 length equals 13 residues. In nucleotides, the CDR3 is TGTGCCAGCAGGTGGACAGGGGCCACTGAAGCTTTCTTT. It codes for CASRWTGATEAFF.

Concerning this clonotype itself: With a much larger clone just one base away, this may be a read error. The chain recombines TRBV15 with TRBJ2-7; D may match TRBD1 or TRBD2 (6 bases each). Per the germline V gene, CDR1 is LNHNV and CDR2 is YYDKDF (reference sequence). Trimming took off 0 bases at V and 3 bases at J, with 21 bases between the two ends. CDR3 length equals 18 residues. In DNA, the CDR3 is TGTGCCACCAGCAGAGATAGTAACGTGGGGGGCTTCATCTACGAGCAGTACTTC. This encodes CATSRDSNVGGFIYEQYF.

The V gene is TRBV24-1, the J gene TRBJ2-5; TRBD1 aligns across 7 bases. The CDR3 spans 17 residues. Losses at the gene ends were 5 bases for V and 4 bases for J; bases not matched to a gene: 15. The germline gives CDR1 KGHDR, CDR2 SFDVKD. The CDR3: CATSGFIEGGSGETQYF. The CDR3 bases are TGTGCCACCAGTGGTTTTATTGAAGGGGGCTCGGGAGAGACCCAGTACTTC.

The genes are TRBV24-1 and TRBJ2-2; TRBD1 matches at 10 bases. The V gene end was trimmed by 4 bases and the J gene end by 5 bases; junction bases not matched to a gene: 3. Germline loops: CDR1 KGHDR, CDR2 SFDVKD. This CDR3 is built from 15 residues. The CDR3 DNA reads TGTGCCACCAGTGACCGGGGACAGGGGACCGGGGAGCTGTTTTTT. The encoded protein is CATSDRGQGTGELFF.

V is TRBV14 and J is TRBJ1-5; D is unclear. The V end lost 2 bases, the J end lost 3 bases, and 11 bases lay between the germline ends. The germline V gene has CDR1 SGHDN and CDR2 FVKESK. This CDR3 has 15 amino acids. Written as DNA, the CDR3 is TGTGCCAGCAGCCAATCAGGACGGAACAATCAGCCCCAGCATTTT. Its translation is CASSQSGRNNQPQHF.

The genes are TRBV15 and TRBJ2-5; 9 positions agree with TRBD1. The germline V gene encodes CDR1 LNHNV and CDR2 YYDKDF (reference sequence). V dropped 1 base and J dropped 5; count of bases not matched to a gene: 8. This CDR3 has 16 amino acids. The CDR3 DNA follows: TGTGCCACCAGCAGAGGTAGACAGGGGGAGGGCGAGACCCAGTACTTC. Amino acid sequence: CATSRGRQGEGETQYF.

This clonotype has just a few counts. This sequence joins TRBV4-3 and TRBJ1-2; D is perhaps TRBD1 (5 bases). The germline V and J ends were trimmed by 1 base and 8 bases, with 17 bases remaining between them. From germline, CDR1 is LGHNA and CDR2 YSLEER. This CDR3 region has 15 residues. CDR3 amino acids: CASSQVQGLGYGYTF. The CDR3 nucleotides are TGCGCCAGCAGCCAAGTGCAGGGACTAGGGTACGGCTACACCTTC.

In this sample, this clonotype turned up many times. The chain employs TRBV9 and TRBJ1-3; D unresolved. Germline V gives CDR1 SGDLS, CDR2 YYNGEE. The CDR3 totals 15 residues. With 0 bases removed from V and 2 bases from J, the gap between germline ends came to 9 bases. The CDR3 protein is CASSVDGSAGNTIYF. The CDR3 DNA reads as TGTGCCAGCAGCGTAGACGGCAGTGCTGGAAACACCATATATTTT.

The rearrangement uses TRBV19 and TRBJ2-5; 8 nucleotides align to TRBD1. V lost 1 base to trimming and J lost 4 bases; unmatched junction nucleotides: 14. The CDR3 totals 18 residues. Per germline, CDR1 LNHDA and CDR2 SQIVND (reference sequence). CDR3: CASSIVGQGASSRETQYF. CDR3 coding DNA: TGTGCCAGTAGTATAGTCGGGCAGGGGGCTTCTTCGCGAGAGACCCAGTACTTC.

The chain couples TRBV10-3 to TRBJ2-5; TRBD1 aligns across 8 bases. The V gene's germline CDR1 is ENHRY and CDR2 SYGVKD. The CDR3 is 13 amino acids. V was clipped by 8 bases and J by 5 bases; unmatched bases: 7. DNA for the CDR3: TGTGCCATCGGGTGGACAGGGCGGGAGACCCAGTACTTC. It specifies CAIGWTGRETQYF.

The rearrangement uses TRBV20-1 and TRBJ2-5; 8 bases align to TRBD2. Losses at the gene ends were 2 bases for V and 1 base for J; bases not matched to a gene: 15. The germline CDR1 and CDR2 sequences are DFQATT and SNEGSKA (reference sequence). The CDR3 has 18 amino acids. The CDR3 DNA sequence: TGCAGTGCTAGACCGGCTTCTAGCGGGCTGGGGGTCCAAGAGACCCAGTACTTC. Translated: CSARPASSGLGVQETQYF.